This T cell receptor (beta chain) was documented in a study of blood T cell repertoires in COVID-19. In the study overall: The study drew acute and convalescent COVID-19 samples from the United States, Italy and Spain. From T cells, B-cell-depleted T cells, or PBMCs came the material, which was cDNA or gDNA.

Authors' methods: Researchers report that nucleated cell counts were estimated from reference gene primer amplification. TCRdb's copy holds only in-frame clones and misses some; the assay was immunoSEQ multiplex PCR. V, J and clone size were drawn from that table, and D and trimming were deduced from the DNA. The sample carries 200,000 or so clones, approximately 81% recorded once. The CDR3 has 13 residues. Germline CDR1 reads GTSNPN; CDR2 reads SVGIG (reference sequence). Trimming took off 3 bases at V and 4 bases at J, with 12 bases between the two ends. The chain is built from TRBV30 and TRBJ1-2; D call uncertain. This TCR came from a human donor in a cohort sampled during active COVID-19. The sample comprised peripheral blood. The CDR3 bases are TGTGCCTGGAGGGGCCCCTCACTCTATGGCTACACCTTC. Amino acids: CAWRGPSLYGYTF.